This record covers a single T cell receptor beta chain. In germline, CDR1 is MDHEN, CDR2 SYDVKM. The CDR3 extends over 15 amino acids. V gave up 4 bases and J gave up 0 bases; unmatched junction bases: 4. This sample was included in a study of blood T cell repertoires in COVID-19. The repertoire was sequenced with immunoSEQ multiplex PCR; TCRdb's copy has only in-frame clones and lacks some. The sample carries 85,000 to 90,000 clones, 87% recorded once. The sequenced material came from peripheral blood. This chain connects TRBV28 to TRBJ2-3; TRBD1 matches at 7 bases. The source of this sequence is a human donor in a cohort sampled during active COVID-19. The CDR3 DNA sequence: TGTGCCAGCAGTTCCCGGACAGGAAGCACAGATACGCAGTATTTT. It codes for CASSSRTGSTDTQYF.